This T cell receptor beta chain stems from a study of shared clonotypes between healthy human individuals. Study summary: A couple of female and three male donors aged 18 to 49 were enrolled.

CDR1 is SGHTA, CDR2 FQGNSA, per germline. With 4 bases removed from V and 1 base from J, the gap between germline ends came to 11 bases. CDR3 size: 15 residues. Genomic DNA of each subset was evenly split across several immunoSEQ plates. Each PCR replicate run on unsorted PBMC took in 250 to 350 ng DNA, some 28,000 T cell genomes. Some clones are missing from TCRdb's copy, which holds only in-frame ones; the method was immunoSEQ multiplex PCR. This sample has 520,000 or so clones, with 79% found just once. Material: PBMCs. The sequence came from a woman between 40 and 50 years old in good health. Some clones in this sample may be carry-over from other donors' samples. The chain combines TRBV7-2 with TRBJ1-3; D gene uncertain. The CDR3 loop reads CASSSTWWSGNTIYF. The CDR3 DNA is TGTGCCAGCAGCTCCACCTGGTGGTCTGGAAACACCATATATTTT.